These 26 T cell receptor beta chains were all obtained from the same sample, sequenced in a study of identifying expanded T cells in peripheral blood. Using immunoSEQ multiplex PCR, the repertoire was profiled, and TCRdb retains in-frame clones only, with some absent. The data hold some 93,000 clones, with over 75% observed a single time. The sample was blood. All receptors come from a person aged 18 to 75 in good health.

The chain recombines TRBV18 with TRBJ2-7; 8 positions match TRBD2. Germline V lookup: CDR1 KGHSH, CDR2 LQKENI. The CDR3 loop spans 15 amino acids. J gave up 0 bases and V 1 base, and 2 bases lay outside the gene matches. The CDR3 sequence: CASSPRSGSSYEQYF. For the CDR3, the DNA is TGTGCCAGCTCACCACGAAGCGGGAGCTCCTACGAGCAGTACTTC.

V usage is TRBV7-9 and J usage is TRBJ1-1; D is possibly TRBD1 (5 bases). CDR1 SEHNR and CDR2 FQNEAQ come from the germline V gene (reference sequence). The ends were cut back, 3 bases at V and 5 bases at J, with 16 bases in the middle. The length of the CDR3 is 15 residues. This CDR3 is CASSFGRGGRTEAFF. CDR3 nucleotide sequence: TGTGCCAGCAGCTTTGGGCGGGGGGGGAGGACTGAAGCTTTCTTT. The full variable domain, with the rest looked up from reference TRBV7-9 and TRBJ1-1, is DTGVSQNPRHKITKRGQNVTFRCDPISEHNRLYWYRQTLGQGPEFLTYFQNEAQLEKSRLLSDRFSAERPKGSFSTLEIQRTEQGDSAMYLCASSFGRGGRTEAFFGQGTRLTVV.

This chain joins TRBV4-1 and TRBJ1-5, with D hard to call. The germline V and J ends were trimmed by 1 base and 6 bases, with 25 bases remaining between them. The germline CDR1 and CDR2 sequences are MGHRA and YSYEKL. The length of the CDR3 is 19 residues. CDR3 DNA: TGCGCCAGCAGCCAAGCCCTGAACCCGGGGAGGAGTTCTTCTCAGCCCCAGCATTTT. Protein: CASSQALNPGRSSSQPQHF.

This clone was seen a single time. This chain connects TRBV29-1 to TRBJ2-3; D ambiguous. This CDR3 has 14 amino acids. The V end was cut by 2 bases, the J end by 0 bases, with 9 bases between. Per germline, CDR1 SQVTM and CDR2 ANQGSEA. DNA for the CDR3: TGCAGCGTTGAACGGAGAACTAGCACAGATACGCAGTATTTT. Its protein product is CSVERRTSTDTQYF.

This clone appeared once. V and J are TRBV6-1 and TRBJ1-1, with no clear D. CDR1 and CDR2 (germline): MNHNS, SASEGT. Between the trimmed V and J ends, which lost 5 bases and 4 bases, there was a span of 8 bases. This CDR3 region has 12 residues. CDR3 DNA: TGTGCCAGCAGTTTACATCTCACTGAAGCTTTCTTT. The encoded protein is CASSLHLTEAFF.

This clone was counted a single time. The junction shows a germline mismatch at one end, possibly a read error. The chain couples TRBV5-6 to TRBJ1-2; 9 nucleotides align to TRBD1. The germline CDR1 and CDR2 sequences are SGHDT and YYEEEE. The CDR3 totals 13 residues. In DNA form, the CDR3 reads TGTGCCAGCAGCTTAGGGACAGGGAAGGCTCCTAACTTC. It yields the protein CASSLGTGKAPNF.

This chain links TRBV5-4 with TRBJ2-5; D tentatively reads TRBD1 or TRBD2 (5 bases each). The CDR3 loop spans 16 amino acids. Trimming pared 3 bases from V and 1 base from J, leaving 16 bases between. From germline, CDR1 is SGHNT and CDR2 YYREEE (reference sequence). CDR3 nucleotide sequence: TGTGCCAGCAGCTCCCGTCGTGGGGCGGGCCAAGAGACCCAGTACTTC. It is translated as CASSSRRGAGQETQYF.

J is TRBJ2-7 and V is TRBV5-4; 7 nucleotides line up with TRBD1. The CDR3 runs 14 residues. V was clipped by 4 bases and J by 4 bases; unmatched bases: 8. CDR1 and CDR2 (germline): SGHNT, YYREEE (reference sequence). The CDR3 is CASSLDRFSYEQYF. The DNA for the CDR3 is TGTGCCAGCAGCCTGGACAGGTTCTCGTACGAGCAGTACTTC.

V gene TRBV2 combines with J gene TRBJ1-5, with a weak D call TRBD1 (5 bases). V was clipped by 6 bases and J by 5 bases, with 14 bases between them. CDR3 length: 14 residues. Germline V lookup: CDR1 SNHLY, CDR2 FYNNEI. The DNA for the CDR3 is TGTGCCAGCAGCCGGACGGGGCGGGATCAGCCCCAGCATTTT. Translating it yields CASSRTGRDQPQHF.

The J gene is TRBJ2-1, the V gene TRBV29-1; 11 bases line up with TRBD2. Germline V CDR1 and CDR2: SQVTM, ANQGSEA. J was trimmed by 7 bases and V by 1 base; bases with no gene match: 9. CDR3 length: 16 amino acids. The CDR3 coding sequence is TGCAGCGTTGAAGGCTTGCTAGCGGGGGGTCTTAATGAGCAGTTCTTC. The encoded protein is CSVEGLLAGGLNEQFF.

This chain uses TRBV14 with TRBJ1-3; no definite D call. CDR3 length: 14 residues. The V end was cut by 4 bases, the J end by 0 bases, with 7 bases between. The germline V gene has CDR1 SGHDN and CDR2 FVKESK. The CDR3 reads CASSRTSSGNTIYF. The CDR3, as DNA: TGTGCCAGCAGCCGTACAAGCTCTGGAAACACCATATATTTT.

This clone was counted once. The V gene is TRBV9, the J gene TRBJ2-5; 11 nucleotides agree with TRBD2. CDR1 is SGDLS and CDR2 is YYNGEE in the germline V gene. J lost 2 bases, V lost 0 bases, and 6 bases had no gene match. The CDR3 is 17 amino acids. CDR3 sequence reads: CASSVGGLAGGQETQYF. In nucleotides, the CDR3 is TGTGCCAGCAGCGTAGGAGGCCTAGCGGGGGGACAAGAGACCCAGTACTTC.

This chain joins TRBV6-6 and TRBJ2-7; 15 positions agree with TRBD2. The V gene's germline CDR1 is MNHNY and CDR2 SVGAGI (reference sequence). There are 16 residues in the CDR3. The ends lost 5 bases at V and 7 bases at J; junction bases unmatched: 9. The CDR3 DNA follows: TGTGCCAGCAGTCGTCCGGGACTAGCGGGAGGTAAAGAGCAGTACTTC. Protein product: CASSRPGLAGGKEQYF.

This chain uses TRBV4-1 with TRBJ1-5; no clear D. The ends were cut back, 0 bases at V and 5 bases at J, with 17 bases in the middle. Germline lookup yields CDR1 MGHRA and CDR2 YSYEKL. This CDR3 has 17 residues. The CDR3 protein is CASSQDLPPYTDQPQHF. The CDR3 nucleotides read TGCGCCAGCAGCCAAGATTTACCGCCGTACACTGATCAGCCCCAGCATTTT.

This chain connects TRBV19 to TRBJ1-2; 8 bases are a match to TRBD1. CDR1 and CDR2 (germline): LNHDA, SQIVND (reference sequence). With V trimmed by 1 base and J by 3 bases, 4 bases remained unmatched. This CDR3 comprises 15 residues. CDR3 sequence: CASSIGDRGYYGYTF. CDR3 sequence (DNA): TGTGCCAGTAGTATAGGCGACAGGGGCTACTATGGCTACACCTTC. Full variable domain (missing parts from reference TRBV19 and TRBJ1-2): DGGITQSPKYLFRKEGQNVTLSCEQNLNHDAMYWYRQDPGQGLRLIYYSQIVNDFQKGDIAEGYSVSREKKESFPLTVTSAQKNPTAFYLCASSIGDRGYYGYTFGSGTRLTVV.

This clone was seen once. The rearrangement uses TRBV6-1 and TRBJ2-7, with D unresolved. The CDR3 consists of 13 residues. Germline CDR1 reads MNHNS; CDR2 reads SASEGT. Trimming removed 7 bases from V and 1 base from J, with 11 bases in between. The CDR3 sequence is CASTSLTSYEQYF. Here the CDR3 DNA reads TGTGCCAGCACCTCGCTTACGTCCTACGAGCAGTACTTC.

The chain joins TRBV15 to TRBJ1-1; possibly TRBD1 for D (6 bases). CDR1 is LNHNV and CDR2 is YYDKDF in the germline V gene (reference sequence). The CDR3 covers 17 residues. V shed 0 bases and J shed 3 bases, with 17 bases lying between them. This CDR3 reads CATSRETPMTGDTEAFF. The CDR3 DNA reads as TGTGCCACCAGCAGAGAGACCCCAATGACAGGAGACACTGAAGCTTTCTTT.

V is TRBV7-2 and J is TRBJ1-2; 9 positions agree with TRBD1. After removal of 5 bases from V and 4 bases from J, the junction contained 8 bases not matched to a gene. Per the germline V gene, CDR1 is SGHTA and CDR2 is FQGNSA. The CDR3 has 15 amino acids. This chain's CDR3 is CASSRTGAKGYGYTF. The CDR3 nucleotides are TGTGCCAGCAGCAGGACAGGGGCCAAGGGCTATGGCTACACCTTC.

V is TRBV30 and J is TRBJ2-5; 8 bases match TRBD1. Germline loops: CDR1 GTSNPN, CDR2 SVGIG (reference sequence). Trimming cost V 2 bases and J 5 bases; bases outside gene matches: 10. This CDR3 contains 15 residues. CDR3 DNA sequence: TGTGCCTGGAGTTTTGGACAGGGAAGACGGGAGACCCAGTACTTC. Amino acid sequence: CAWSFGQGRRETQYF. The whole variable domain, filled in from reference TRBV30 and TRBJ2-5, reads SQTIHQWPATLVQPVGSPLSLECTVEGTSNPNLYWYRQAAGRGLQLLFYSVGIGQISSEVPQNLSASRPQDRQFILSSKKLLLSDSGFYLCAWSFGQGRRETQYFGPGTRLLVL.

The chain is built from TRBV2 and TRBJ1-5; D gene uncertain. CDR3 length: 14 amino acids. Germline CDR1 is SNHLY and CDR2 is FYNNEI. V was clipped by 6 bases and J by 0 bases, with 9 bases between them. The CDR3 region has the DNA TGTGCCAGCAGCACGGACGGTAGCAATCAGCCCCAGCATTTT. As protein: CASSTDGSNQPQHF. Full variable domain (remainder filled in from reference TRBV2 and TRBJ1-5): EPEVTQTPSHQVTQMGQEVILRCVPISNHLYFYWYRQILGQKVEFLVSFYNNEISEKSEIFDDQFSVERPDGSNFTLKIRSTKLEDSAMYFCASSTDGSNQPQHFGDGTRLSIL.

Of note for this clone: The same CDR3 arises from other DNA sequences in this sample as well. The V gene is TRBV18, the J gene TRBJ1-3, with a possible D match to TRBD1 (6 bases). The CDR3 is 15 amino acids. Germline loops: CDR1 KGHSH, CDR2 LQKENI. V was pared by 0 bases and J by 4 bases, with 10 bases between. In nucleotides, the CDR3 is TGTGCCAGCTCACCACCGGCAGGGGCAGGAAACACCATATATTTT. It specifies CASSPPAGAGNTIYF.

The V and J genes are TRBV5-4 and TRBJ2-1, with 7 bases that match TRBD1. Per the germline V gene, CDR1 is SGHNT and CDR2 is YYREEE (reference sequence). J was trimmed by 5 bases and V by 1 base; bases with no gene match: 6. CDR3 length equals 15 residues. The chain's CDR3 is CASSLLRDSNNEQFF. The DNA of the CDR3 is TGTGCCAGCAGCTTGCTTAGGGACAGTAACAATGAGCAGTTCTTC. Full variable domain (outside the CDR3, taken from reference TRBV5-4 and TRBJ2-1): ETGVTQSPTHLIKTRGQQVTLRCSSQSGHNTVSWYQQALGQGPQFIFQYYREEENGRGNFPPRFSGLQFPNYSSELNVNALELDDSALYLCASSLLRDSNNEQFFGPGTRLTVL.

The V gene is TRBV5-4, the J gene TRBJ2-7; a possible D gene is TRBD1 (7 bases). Trimming took off 4 bases at V and 6 bases at J, with 20 bases between the two ends. This CDR3 spans 15 amino acids. Germline CDR1 is SGHNT and CDR2 is YYREEE (reference sequence). The CDR3, as DNA: TGTGCCAGCAGCCTTCGGACAGGCGGGGTGGCCGAGCAGTACTTC. Translating it yields CASSLRTGGVAEQYF. Looking up the rest from reference TRBV5-4 and TRBJ2-7 gives the full variable domain: ETGVTQSPTHLIKTRGQQVTLRCSSQSGHNTVSWYQQALGQGPQFIFQYYREEENGRGNFPPRFSGLQFPNYSSELNVNALELDDSALYLCASSLRTGGVAEQYFGPGTRLTVT.

This clone was found once. CDR3 region: CASRPGQGASGANVLTF. The DNA for the CDR3 is TGTGCCAGCAGGCCGGGACAGGGGGCCTCTGGGGCCAACGTCCTGACTTTC. The chain links TRBV11-2 to TRBJ2-6; 12 nucleotides agree with TRBD1. This CDR3 has 17 residues. Germline assignment: CDR1 SGHAT and CDR2 FQNNGV. Trimming at V came to 6 bases and at J to 0 bases, leaving 3 bases not matched to a gene.

The rearrangement links TRBV30 to TRBJ2-7; D could derive from TRBD1 or TRBD2 (5 bases each). Trimming removed 0 bases from V and 6 bases from J, with 12 bases in between. The length of the CDR3 is 13 residues. Germline V gives CDR1 GTSNPN, CDR2 SVGIG (reference sequence). In DNA form, the CDR3 reads TGTGCCTGGAGTGTAGAGGGGCCGGGCGAGCAGTACTTC. Translating gives CAWSVEGPGEQYF.

This clone was observed a handful of times. The chain is built from TRBV30 and TRBJ2-5; tentative D call: TRBD1 (5 bases). With 3 bases removed from V and 5 bases from J, the gap between germline ends came to 13 bases. Germline-derived CDR1 and CDR2 are GTSNPN and SVGIG (reference sequence). The CDR3 consists of 13 residues. The CDR3, as DNA: TGTGCCTGGAGAAAAGACAGTACGGAGACCCAGTACTTC. It yields the protein CAWRKDSTETQYF.